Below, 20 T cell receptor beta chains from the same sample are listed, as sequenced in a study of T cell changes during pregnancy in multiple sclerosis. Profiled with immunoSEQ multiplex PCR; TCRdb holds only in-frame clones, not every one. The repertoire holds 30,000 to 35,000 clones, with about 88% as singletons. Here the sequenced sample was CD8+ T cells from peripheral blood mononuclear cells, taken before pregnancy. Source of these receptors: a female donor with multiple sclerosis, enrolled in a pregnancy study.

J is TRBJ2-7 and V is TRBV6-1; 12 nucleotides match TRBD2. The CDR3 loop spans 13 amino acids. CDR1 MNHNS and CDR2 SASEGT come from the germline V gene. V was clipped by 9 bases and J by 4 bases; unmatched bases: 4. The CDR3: CASGLAGPYEQYF. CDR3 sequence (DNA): TGTGCCAGTGGACTAGCGGGACCTTACGAGCAGTACTTC.

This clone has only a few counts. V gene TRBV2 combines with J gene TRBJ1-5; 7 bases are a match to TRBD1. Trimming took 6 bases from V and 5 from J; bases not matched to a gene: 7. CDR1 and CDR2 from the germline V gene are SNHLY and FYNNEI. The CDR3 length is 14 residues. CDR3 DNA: TGTGCCAGCAGGACGGTCAGGGGGGATCAGCCCCAGCATTTT. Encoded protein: CASRTVRGDQPQHF. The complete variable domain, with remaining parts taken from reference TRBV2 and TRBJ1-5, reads EPEVTQTPSHQVTQMGQEVILRCVPISNHLYFYWYRQILGQKVEFLVSFYNNEISEKSEIFDDQFSVERPDGSNFTLKIRSTKLEDSAMYFCASRTVRGDQPQHFGDGTRLSIL.

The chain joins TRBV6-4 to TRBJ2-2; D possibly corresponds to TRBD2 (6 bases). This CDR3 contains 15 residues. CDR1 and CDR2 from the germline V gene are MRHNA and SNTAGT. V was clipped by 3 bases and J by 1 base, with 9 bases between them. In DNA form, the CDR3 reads TGTGCCAGCAGTGATGACGGGGGGAACACCGGGGAGCTGTTTTTT. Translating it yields CASSDDGGNTGELFF.

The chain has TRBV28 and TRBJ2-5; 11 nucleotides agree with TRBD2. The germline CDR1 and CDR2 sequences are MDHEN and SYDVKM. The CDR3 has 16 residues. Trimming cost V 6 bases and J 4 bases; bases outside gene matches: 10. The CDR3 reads CASSPIAGGPIETQYF. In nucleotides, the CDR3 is TGTGCCAGCAGCCCCATAGCGGGGGGGCCAATAGAGACCCAGTACTTC.

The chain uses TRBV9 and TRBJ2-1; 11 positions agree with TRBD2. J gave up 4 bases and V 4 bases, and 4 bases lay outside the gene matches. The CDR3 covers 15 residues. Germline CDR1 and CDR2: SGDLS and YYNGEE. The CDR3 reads CASSPRTSGYNEQFF. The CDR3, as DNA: TGTGCCAGCAGCCCGAGGACTAGCGGGTACAATGAGCAGTTCTTC.

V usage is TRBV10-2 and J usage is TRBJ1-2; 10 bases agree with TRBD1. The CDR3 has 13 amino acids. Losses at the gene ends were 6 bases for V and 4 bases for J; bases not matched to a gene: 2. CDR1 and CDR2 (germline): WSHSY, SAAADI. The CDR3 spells CASRTGGAYGYTF. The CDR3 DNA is TGCGCCAGCAGGACAGGGGGCGCCTATGGCTACACCTTC.

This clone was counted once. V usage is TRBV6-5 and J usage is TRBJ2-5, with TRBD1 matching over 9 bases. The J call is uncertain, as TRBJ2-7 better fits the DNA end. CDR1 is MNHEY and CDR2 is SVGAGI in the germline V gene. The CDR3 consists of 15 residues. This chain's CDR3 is CASSYSTGGSYEQYF. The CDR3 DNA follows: TGTGCCAGCAGTTACTCGACAGGGGGCTCCTACGAGCAGTACTTC.

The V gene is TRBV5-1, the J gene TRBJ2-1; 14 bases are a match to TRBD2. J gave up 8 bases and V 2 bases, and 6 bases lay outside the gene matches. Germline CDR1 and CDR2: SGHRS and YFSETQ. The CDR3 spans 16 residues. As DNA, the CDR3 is TGCGCCAGCAGCTTCAGACTAGCGGGGGGGTTGGATGAGCAGTTCTTC. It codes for CASSFRLAGGLDEQFF. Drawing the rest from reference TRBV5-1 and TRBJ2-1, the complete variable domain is KAGVTQTPRYLIKTRGQQVTLSCSPISGHRSVSWYQQTPGQGLQFLFEYFSETQRNKGNFPGRFSGRQFSNSRSEMNVSTLELGDSALYLCASSFRLAGGLDEQFFGPGTRLTVL.

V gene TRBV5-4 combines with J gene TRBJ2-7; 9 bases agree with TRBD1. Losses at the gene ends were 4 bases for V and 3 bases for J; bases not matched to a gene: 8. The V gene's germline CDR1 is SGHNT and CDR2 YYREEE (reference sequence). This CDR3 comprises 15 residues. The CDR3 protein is CASSADRGGIYEQYF. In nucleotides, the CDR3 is TGTGCCAGCAGCGCAGACAGGGGGGGAATCTACGAGCAGTACTTC.

The CDR3 is CASSQETGSYNEQFF. In nucleotides, the CDR3 is TGCGCCAGCAGCCAAGAGACAGGGTCCTACAATGAGCAGTTCTTC. The rearrangement joins TRBV4-3 to TRBJ2-1; 7 nucleotides line up with TRBD1. Germline V gene sequence: CDR1 LGHNA, CDR2 YSLEER. Trimming removed 0 bases from V and 1 base from J; junction bases left unmatched: 0. The CDR3 contains 15 residues.

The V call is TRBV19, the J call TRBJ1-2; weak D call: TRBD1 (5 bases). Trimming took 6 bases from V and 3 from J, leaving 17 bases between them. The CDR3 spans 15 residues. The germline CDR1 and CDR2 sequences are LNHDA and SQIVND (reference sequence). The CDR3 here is CASSPAGQGYYGYTF. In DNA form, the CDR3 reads TGTGCCAGTAGCCCAGCAGGTCAGGGATACTATGGCTACACCTTC.

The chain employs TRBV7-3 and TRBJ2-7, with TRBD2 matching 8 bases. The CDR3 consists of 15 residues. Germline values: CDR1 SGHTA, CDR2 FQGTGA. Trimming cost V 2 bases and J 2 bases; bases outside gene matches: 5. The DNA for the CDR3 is TGTGCCAGCAGCTTAGCGGGGGGCTCCACCTACGAGCAGTACTTC. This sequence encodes CASSLAGGSTYEQYF. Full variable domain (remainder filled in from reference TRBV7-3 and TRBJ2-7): GAGVSQTPSNKVTEKGKYVELRCDPISGHTALYWYRQSLGQGPEFLIYFQGTGAADDSGLPNDRFFAVRPEGSVSTLKIQRTERGDSAVYLCASSLAGGSTYEQYFGPGTRLTVT.

CDR3 residues: CASSSGTGGVNEQFF. CDR3 bases: TGTGCCAGTTCGAGCGGGACAGGGGGGGTCAATGAGCAGTTCTTC. The gene calls are TRBV27 and TRBJ2-1; 11 bases fit TRBD1. Germline assignment: CDR1 MNHEY and CDR2 SMNVEV (reference sequence). V lost 9 bases to trimming and J lost 6 bases; unmatched junction nucleotides: 10. The CDR3 contains 15 residues.

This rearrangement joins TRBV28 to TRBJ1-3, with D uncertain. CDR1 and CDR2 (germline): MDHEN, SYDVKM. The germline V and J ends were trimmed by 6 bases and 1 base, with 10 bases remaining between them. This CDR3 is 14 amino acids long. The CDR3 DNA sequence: TGTGCCAGCAGCTTCAGTTGGTCTGGAAACACCATATATTTT. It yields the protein CASSFSWSGNTIYF.

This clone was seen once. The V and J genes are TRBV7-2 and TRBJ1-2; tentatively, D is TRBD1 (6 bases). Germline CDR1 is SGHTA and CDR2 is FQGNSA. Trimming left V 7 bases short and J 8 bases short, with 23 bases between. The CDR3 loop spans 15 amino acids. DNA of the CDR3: TGTGCCAGCACCCCCCTGACCGGGGGGGCGGGGGGCTACACCTTC. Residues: CASTPLTGGAGGYTF.

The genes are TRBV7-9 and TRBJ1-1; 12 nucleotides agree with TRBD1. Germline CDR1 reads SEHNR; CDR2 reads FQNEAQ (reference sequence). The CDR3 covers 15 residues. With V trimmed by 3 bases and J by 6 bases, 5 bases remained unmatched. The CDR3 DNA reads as TGTGCCAGCAGCTTGGGACAGGGGGCTTTAGCTGAAGCTTTCTTT. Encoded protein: CASSLGQGALAEAFF. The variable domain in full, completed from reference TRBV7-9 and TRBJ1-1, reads DTGVSQNPRHKITKRGQNVTFRCDPISEHNRLYWYRQTLGQGPEFLTYFQNEAQLEKSRLLSDRFSAERPKGSFSTLEIQRTEQGDSAMYLCASSLGQGALAEAFFGQGTRLTVV.

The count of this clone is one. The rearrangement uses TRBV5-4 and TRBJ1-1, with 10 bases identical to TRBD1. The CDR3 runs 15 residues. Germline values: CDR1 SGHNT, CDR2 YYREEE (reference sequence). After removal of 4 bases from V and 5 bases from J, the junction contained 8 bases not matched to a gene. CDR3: CASSDRDRGSTEAFF. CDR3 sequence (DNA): TGTGCCAGCAGCGACCGGGACAGGGGATCGACTGAAGCTTTCTTT.

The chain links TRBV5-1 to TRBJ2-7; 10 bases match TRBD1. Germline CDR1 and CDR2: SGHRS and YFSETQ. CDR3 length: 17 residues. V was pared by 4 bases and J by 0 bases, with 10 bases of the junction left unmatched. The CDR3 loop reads CASSADRGIKYSYEQYF. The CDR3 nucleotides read TGCGCCAGCAGCGCGGACAGGGGGATCAAATACTCCTACGAGCAGTACTTC.

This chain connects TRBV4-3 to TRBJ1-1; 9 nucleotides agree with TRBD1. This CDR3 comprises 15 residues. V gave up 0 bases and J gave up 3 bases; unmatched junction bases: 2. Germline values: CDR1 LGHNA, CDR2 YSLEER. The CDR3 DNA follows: TGCGCCAGCAGCCAAGATACAGGGGGCTACACTGAAGCTTTCTTT. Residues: CASSQDTGGYTEAFF.

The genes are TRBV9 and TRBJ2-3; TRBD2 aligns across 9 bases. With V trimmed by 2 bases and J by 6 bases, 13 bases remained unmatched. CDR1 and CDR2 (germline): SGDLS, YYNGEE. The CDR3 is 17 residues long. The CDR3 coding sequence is TGTGCCAGCAGCGTGAGTGGCCGAGCGGGGGGCAGGGATACGCAGTATTTT. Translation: CASSVSGRAGGRDTQYF.